The entry below gives a single TCR beta chain sequence along with its context. Its target is unknown. Trimming left V 6 bases short and J 6 bases short, with 20 bases between. The CDR3 totals 15 residues. The germline V gene has CDR1 MNHNY and CDR2 SVGAGI (reference sequence). These data come from a study of OX40 agonist ivuxolimab in advanced cancers. Study background: Every 2 weeks, ivuxolimab was infused into the patients intravenously at between 0.01 and 10 mg/kg. People in dose escalation had one of these cancers: hepatocellular carcinoma, melanoma, renal cell or head and neck cancer. Overall study results and limits: The mean number of expanded clones was higher in CD8+ T cells than in CD4+. At 0.1 to 3.0 mg/kg, clonal expansion of CD4+ and CD8+ blood T cells had occurred by week 6.

Repertoires were generated with immunoSEQ multiplex PCR, while TCRdb's copy carries only in-frame clones and drops some. The sample has roughly 80,000 clones, just over 90% seen once. The clonotype originates from an adult with an advanced solid tumor such as melanoma, head and neck, liver or kidney cancer. The rearrangement joins TRBV6-6 to TRBJ1-2; possibly TRBD1 for D (6 bases). Material: CD4+ or CD8+ T cells sorted from blood, obtained in a trial of the OX40 agonist ivuxolimab. The CDR3 region has the DNA TGTGCCAGCAGCCCGTCCGTGGGGGCGGTGGATGGCTACACCTTC. Amino acids: CASSPSVGAVDGYTF.